One and the same sample provided the 23 T cell receptor beta chains below, sequenced in a study of regulatory T cells in long-lasting Graves disease. The authors built TCR beta libraries using iRepertoire HTBI primers and Arm-PCR of CDR3 regions. TCRdb used MiXCR to reprocess the multiplex PCR reads, holding one entry per CDR3 protein. The table shows 540,000 or so distinct CDR3 sequences, with around an eighth occurring only once. The time point: newly diagnosed GD, antithyroid drugs for less than 3 months. TCR sequences were obtained from RNA taken from PBMCs. This sample also appeared in a second study, on T cells in Graves' hyperthyroidism and ophthalmopathy.

The input for sequencing was peripheral blood mononuclear cells (PBMCs), taken at new diagnosis, from a patient treated with antithyroid drugs. Source of these receptors: a man under 40 with Graves disease.

Notes on this clonotype: A much bigger clone sits one base away, suggesting this may be a read error. The chain has TRBV7-3 and TRBJ2-2; 8 bases agree with TRBD1. CDR3 length equals 17 residues. Per the germline V gene, CDR1 is SGHTA and CDR2 is FQGTGA. After removal of 5 bases from V and 4 bases from J, the junction contained 12 bases not matched to a gene. The CDR3 DNA reads TGTGCCAGCAGCAACCTGGGACAGGCCTCGAGCACCGGGGAGCTGTTTTTT. Translation: CASSNLGQASSTGELFF.

The J gene is TRBJ2-3, the V gene TRBV7-9; D not resolved. V was pared by 2 bases and J by 0 bases, with 9 bases between. Germline assignment: CDR1 SEHNR and CDR2 FQNEAQ (reference sequence). This CDR3 has 15 residues. CDR3 sequence reads: CASSLHPFSTDTQYF. The CDR3 DNA follows: TGTGCCAGCAGCTTACACCCTTTCAGCACAGATACGCAGTATTTT.

V and J are TRBV2 and TRBJ2-1; 12 bases are shared with TRBD2. V gave up 2 bases and J gave up 4 bases; unmatched junction bases: 3. The germline CDR1 and CDR2 sequences are SNHLY and FYNNEI. The CDR3 is 16 residues long. The CDR3 sequence is CASSETGTSGYNEQFF. The CDR3 bases are TGTGCCAGCAGTGAAACCGGGACTAGCGGGTACAATGAGCAGTTCTTC.

This clonotype was recorded at least ten times. CDR3 bases: TGCAGTGCTAGAGATGAGGGATGGGAGACAGATACGCAGTATTTT. Translation gives CSARDEGWETDTQYF. V and J are TRBV20-1 and TRBJ2-3, with TRBD2 as a possible D gene (5 bases). Germline V gene data show CDR1 as DFQATT and CDR2 as SNEGSKA (reference sequence). Trimming removed 0 bases at V and 3 bases at J, with 13 bases between. This CDR3 comprises 15 residues.

This clonotype was observed many times. The chain combines TRBV5-1 with TRBJ1-1, with D unclear. The CDR3 length is 15 residues. Germline assignment: CDR1 SGHRS and CDR2 YFSETQ. Trimming took 4 bases from V and 0 from J, leaving 13 bases between them. In DNA, the CDR3 is TGCGCCAGCAGCGGCCTACACAGTCTGAACACTGAAGCTTTCTTT. This gives the protein CASSGLHSLNTEAFF.

There are many counts of this clonotype. This rearrangement joins TRBV29-1 to TRBJ2-3, with D perhaps TRBD2 (6 bases). The CDR3 is 15 residues long. The germline V and J ends were trimmed by 2 bases and 2 bases, with 14 bases remaining between them. In germline, CDR1 is SQVTM, CDR2 ANQGSEA. The CDR3 DNA sequence: TGCAGCGTTGAATTCCGGGAGAGGTCCACAGATACGCAGTATTTT. Its protein product is CSVEFRERSTDTQYF.

This clonotype came up many times. The rearrangement links TRBV9 to TRBJ2-7; 11 bases align to TRBD1. Germline CDR1 SGDLS, CDR2 YYNGEE. The CDR3 runs to 16 residues. V gave up 0 bases and J gave up 2 bases; unmatched junction bases: 4. The DNA of the CDR3 is TGTGCCAGCAGCGTAGGGGGGACAGGGGGTCCCTACGAGCAGTACTTC. Residues: CASSVGGTGGPYEQYF.

This clonotype came up many times. The chain joins TRBV29-1 to TRBJ2-5; D perhaps matches TRBD1 (6 bases). Germline V gene lookup returns CDR1 SQVTM and CDR2 ANQGSEA. The CDR3 has 12 residues. The DNA for the CDR3 is TGCACCACCGAAGGGGGTAAAGAGACCCAGTACTTC. It is translated as CTTEGGKETQYF. Using reference TRBV29-1 and TRBJ2-5 for the parts outside the CDR3, the full variable domain is SAVISQKPSRDICQRGTSLTIQCQVDSQVTMMFWYRQQPGQSLTLIATANQGSEATYESGFVIDKFPISRPNLTFSTLTVSNMSPEDSSIYLCTTEGGKETQYFGPGTRLLVL.

Ten or more counts support this clonotype. The genes are TRBV3-1 and TRBJ2-5, with TRBD2 matching 9 bases. From germline, CDR1 is LGHDT and CDR2 YNNKEL (reference sequence). After removal of 1 base from V and 2 bases from J, the junction contained 5 bases not matched to a gene. The CDR3 runs to 16 residues. This CDR3 reads CASSQVGLAPQETQYF. DNA for the CDR3: TGTGCCAGCAGCCAAGTCGGACTAGCGCCTCAAGAGACCCAGTACTTC.

This clonotype showed up just a few times. The CDR3 DNA sequence: TGTGCCAGCAGCCCCCGGACGCCCTACAATGAGCAGTTCTTC. Translating gives CASSPRTPYNEQFF. This chain links TRBV7-9 with TRBJ2-1; D is undetermined. The V end was cut by 5 bases, the J end by 2 bases, with 10 bases between. This CDR3 is built from 14 residues. CDR1 is SEHNR, CDR2 FQNEAQ, per germline (reference sequence).

This clonotype was seen at least ten times. The chain is built from TRBV7-9 and TRBJ1-4; no reliable D call. The CDR3 runs to 14 residues. Germline CDR1 is SEHNR and CDR2 is FQNEAQ (reference sequence). V was cut by 6 bases and J by 5 bases, with 13 bases left in between. CDR3 sequence: CASSPELLNEKLFF. CDR3 bases: TGTGCCAGCAGTCCCGAACTGTTGAATGAAAAACTGTTTTTT.

This clonotype was recorded many times. The rearrangement links TRBV28 to TRBJ1-2; maybe TRBD1 (5 bases). Trimming removed 4 bases at V and 3 bases at J, with 12 bases between. Germline CDR1 MDHEN, CDR2 SYDVKM. The CDR3 loop spans 14 amino acids. The CDR3 loop reads CASSSADRYYGYTF. The CDR3 DNA follows: TGTGCCAGCAGTTCTGCCGACAGATACTATGGCTACACCTTC.

This clonotype was observed at least ten times. The CDR3 sequence is CASSWVRNDNQPQHF. Here the CDR3 DNA reads TGTGCCAGCAGTTGGGTCAGAAACGACAATCAGCCCCAGCATTTT. This sequence joins TRBV28 and TRBJ1-5; D remains unclear. The CDR3 is made up of 15 amino acids. The V and J ends lost 4 bases and 3 bases respectively, with 13 bases between them. Germline V CDR1 and CDR2: MDHEN, SYDVKM.

Many counts were recorded for this clonotype. The V call is TRBV2, the J call TRBJ1-1; 9 nucleotides align to TRBD1. The V segment lost 6 bases and the J segment 10 bases; nucleotides outside the gene matches: 12. CDR3 size: 14 residues. CDR1 and CDR2 from the germline V gene are SNHLY and FYNNEI. CDR3 in amino acids: CASREQGADGGAFF. The CDR3 nucleotides read TGTGCCAGCAGAGAACAGGGGGCTGACGGAGGAGCTTTCTTT.

As concerns this clonotype: With a much larger clone just one base away, this may be a read error. This is likely a read error, given that the CDR3 carries no conserved phenylalanine or tryptophan at its end. The chain uses TRBV7-3 and TRBJ2-1, with 7 bases fitting TRBD2. The CDR3 has 13 residues. The V gene's germline CDR1 is SGHTA and CDR2 FQGTGA. For the CDR3, the DNA is TGTGCTAGCAGCCTCTCTGGGACTACCATGCAGTTCTCC. This codes for CASSLSGTTMQFS.

This clonotype has more than one count but fewer than ten. The rearrangement links TRBV25-1 to TRBJ1-1, with a weak D call TRBD1 (6 bases). Germline values: CDR1 MGHDK, CDR2 SYGVNS. Between the trimmed V and J ends, which lost 4 bases and 6 bases, there was a span of 15 bases. The CDR3 is 14 residues long. For the CDR3, the DNA is TGTGCCAGCAGTGGGGACATTTATGGCCCTGAAGCTTTCTTT. It specifies CASSGDIYGPEAFF.

This clonotype was seen ten or more times. V is TRBV2 and J is TRBJ2-3; D is perhaps TRBD1 (5 bases). V lost 6 bases, J lost 1 base, and 8 bases lay in between. CDR3 size: 13 residues. Looked up from germline, CDR1 is SNHLY and CDR2 is FYNNEI. In DNA form, the CDR3 reads TGTGCCAGCAGGGGGCAGGGCACAGATACGCAGTATTTT. This encodes CASRGQGTDTQYF.

Turning to this clonotype: At one of its ends the junction is not consistent with the germline gene, which may arise from a read error. CDR3 coding DNA: TGTGCCAGCAGCCCCCGTCCCGGGACAGAAAACTATGGCTGCACCTTC. As protein: CASSPRPGTENYGCTF. The V and J genes are TRBV7-2 and TRBJ1-2; 7 bases are shared with TRBD1. The CDR3 consists of 16 residues. Germline CDR1 is SGHTA and CDR2 is FQGNSA.

In the case of this clonotype: A much larger clone sits a single nucleotide away, making a read error possible. The CDR3 does not end in the conserved phenylalanine or tryptophan, so this is likely a read error. The chain uses TRBV5-1 and TRBJ2-1; tentative D call: TRBD1 (5 bases). V lost 4 bases and J lost 9, with 23 bases in between. There are 16 residues in the CDR3. Germline CDR1 reads SGHRS; CDR2 reads YFSETQ. The CDR3 nucleotides read TGCGCCAGCAGCCCCTATGGGGCGGCCACAAAGGGTGAGCAGTTCTTG. It yields the protein CASSPYGAATKGEQFL.

The chain combines TRBV25-1 with TRBJ2-1; 11 nucleotides agree with TRBD2. The germline V gene has CDR1 MGHDK and CDR2 SYGVNS. J gave up 7 bases and V 3 bases, and 8 bases lay outside the gene matches. This CDR3 has 16 residues. CDR3 amino acids: CASSDPTSGSRNEQFF. The CDR3 bases are TGTGCCAGCAGTGATCCAACTAGCGGGAGTAGAAATGAGCAGTTCTTC. The full variable domain, completed using reference TRBV25-1 and TRBJ2-1, is EADIYQTPRYLVIGTGKKITLECSQTMGHDKMYWYQQDPGMELHLIHYSYGVNSTEKGDLSSESTVSRIRTEHFPLTLESARPSHTSQYLCASSDPTSGSRNEQFFGPGTRLTVL.

The V and J genes are TRBV7-9 and TRBJ1-1, with D perhaps TRBD1 (6 bases). Germline assignment: CDR1 SEHNR and CDR2 FQNEAQ (reference sequence). This CDR3 has 14 residues. Trimming pared 3 bases from V and 4 bases from J, leaving 12 bases between. This CDR3 is CASSLRGNPTEAFF. CDR3 coding DNA: TGTGCCAGCAGCTTGAGGGGGAACCCCACTGAAGCTTTCTTT.

This clonotype was observed at least ten times. The chain has TRBV6-2 or TRBV6-3 and TRBJ1-5; 10 bases agree with TRBD1. Trimming at V came to 7 bases and at J to 7 bases, leaving 4 bases not matched to a gene. The germline V gene has CDR1 MNHEY and CDR2 SVGEGT. This CDR3 contains 13 residues. The CDR3 loop reads CASTGQGDQPQHF. CDR3 coding DNA: TGTGCCAGCACAGGACAGGGGGACCAGCCCCAGCATTTT.

This clonotype was detected once. The rearrangement links TRBV6-1 to TRBJ1-2; 8 positions agree with TRBD1. The CDR3 has 15 amino acids. In germline, CDR1 is MNHNS, CDR2 SASEGT. The J segment lost 1 base and the V segment lost 4 bases, leaving 5 bases of the junction unmatched. The CDR3 region has the DNA TGTGCCAGCAGTGCCCGGGACAGGAGTAACTATGGCTACACCTTC. As protein: CASSARDRSNYGYTF.